This T cell receptor (beta chain) is drawn from a study of blood T cell repertoires in COVID-19. CDR1 and CDR2 (germline): SGHTA, FQGNSA. The germline V and J ends were trimmed by 1 base and 6 bases, with 12 bases remaining between them. The CDR3 consists of 14 residues. It was during active infection that Seattle patients were enrolled and then longitudinally followed. Per the study methods: Researchers report that nucleated cell counts were estimated from reference gene primer amplification. Libraries were prepared by immunoSEQ multiplex PCR; TCRdb keeps only in-frame clonotypes and omits some of them. The D gene and trimming were derived from the DNA, and the V and J assignments and clone size from that table. The sample has under 250,000 clones; more than 75% are singletons.

The sequence came from a woman older than 75 with COVID-19, enrolled during active disease. This rearrangement joins TRBV7-2 to TRBJ2-5; possible D gene TRBD1, 6 bases. Material for sequencing was peripheral blood. CDR3 sequence: CASSLDTGMQTQYF. The CDR3 coding sequence is TGTGCCAGCAGCTTAGACACAGGGATGCAGACCCAGTACTTC.